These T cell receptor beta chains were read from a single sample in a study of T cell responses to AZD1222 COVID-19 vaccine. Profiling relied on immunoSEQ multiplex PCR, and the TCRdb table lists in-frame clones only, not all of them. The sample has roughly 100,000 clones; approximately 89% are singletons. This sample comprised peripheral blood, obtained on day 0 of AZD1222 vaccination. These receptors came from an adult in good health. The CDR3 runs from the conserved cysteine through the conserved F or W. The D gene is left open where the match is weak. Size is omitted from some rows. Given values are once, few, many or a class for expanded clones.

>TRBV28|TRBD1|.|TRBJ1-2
CASSAYADRLGYTF
TGTGCCAGCAGTGCTTATGCGGACAGGCTCGGCTACACCTTC
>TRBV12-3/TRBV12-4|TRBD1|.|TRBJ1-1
CASSRQGLTEAFF
TGTGCCAGCAGTCGACAGGGACTCACTGAAGCTTTCTTT
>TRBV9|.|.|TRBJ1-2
CASSGGHPLDESGYTF
TGTGCCAGCAGCGGGGGACACCCCCTGGATGAGAGTGGCTACACCTTC
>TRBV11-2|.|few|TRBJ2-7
CASSLARVAYEQYF
TGTGCCAGCAGCTTAGCCAGGGTGGCCTACGAGCAGTACTTC
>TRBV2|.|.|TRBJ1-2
CASIKGETRNGYTF
TGTGCCAGCATCAAAGGGGAGACGAGGAATGGCTACACCTTC
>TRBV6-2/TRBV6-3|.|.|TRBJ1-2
CASSHNGYRAFNYGYTF
TGTGCCAGCAGTCACAACGGATACAGGGCTTTTAACTATGGCTACACCTTC
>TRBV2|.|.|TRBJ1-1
CASSEALRTAGAFF
TGTGCCAGCAGTGAAGCGCTTCGGACAGCTGGAGCTTTCTTT
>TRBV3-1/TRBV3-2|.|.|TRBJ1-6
CASSDSGSPLHF
TGTGCCAGCAGCGATTCAGGATCACCCCTCCACTTT
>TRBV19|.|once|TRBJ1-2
CASTGGVDGYTF
TGTGCCAGTACGGGAGGGGTCGACGGCTACACCTTC
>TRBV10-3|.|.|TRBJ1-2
CAISESGGRQGGYTF
TGTGCCATCAGTGAGTCGGGGGGGAGACAAGGAGGCTACACCTTC
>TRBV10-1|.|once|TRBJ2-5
CASSEGAQETQYF
TGCGCCAGCAGTGAAGGGGCGCAAGAGACCCAGTACTTC
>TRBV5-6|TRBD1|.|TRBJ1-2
CASRAGQLLNYGYTF
TGTGCCAGCAGAGCGGGACAGTTGCTTAACTATGGCTACACCTTC
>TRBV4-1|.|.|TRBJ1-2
CASSQDEGLGPGYTF
TGCGCCAGCAGCCAAGATGAGGGACTTGGTCCTGGCTACACCTTC
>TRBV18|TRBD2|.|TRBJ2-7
CASSSTSGGSYEQYF
TGTGCCAGCTCATCAACTAGCGGGGGATCCTACGAGCAGTACTTC
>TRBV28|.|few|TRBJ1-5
CASIRSGNQPQHF
TGTGCCAGCATAAGATCAGGCAATCAGCCCCAGCATTTT
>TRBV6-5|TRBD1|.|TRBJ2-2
CASTPGQGTTGELFF
TGTGCCAGCACCCCGGGACAGGGCACCACCGGGGAGCTGTTTTTT
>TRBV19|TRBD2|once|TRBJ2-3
CASSIGASGLHTQYF
TGTGCCAGTAGTATAGGGGCTAGCGGATTACATACGCAGTATTTT
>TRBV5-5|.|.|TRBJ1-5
CASSLLWDQPQHF
TGTGCCAGCAGCCTCCTCTGGGATCAGCCCCAGCATTTT
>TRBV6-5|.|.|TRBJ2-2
CASSYSNPGELFF
TGTGCCAGCAGTTACTCGAATCCCGGCGAGCTGTTTTTT
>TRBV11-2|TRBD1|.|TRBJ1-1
CASSQQGVETEAFF
TGTGCCAGCAGCCAACAGGGGGTGGAAACTGAAGCTTTCTTT
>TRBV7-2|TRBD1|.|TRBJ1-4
CASSLVPGQDFGKLFF
TGTGCCAGCAGCTTAGTCCCGGGACAGGACTTTGGGAAACTGTTTTTT
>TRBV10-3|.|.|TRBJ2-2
CAIQGSSNTGELFF
TGTGCCATACAGGGTTCCTCGAACACCGGGGAGCTGTTTTTT
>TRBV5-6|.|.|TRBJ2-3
CASSSTGIDTQYF
TGTGCCAGCAGTTCAACAGGGATAGATACGCAGTATTTT
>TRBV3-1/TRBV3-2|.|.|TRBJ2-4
CASSSRDGLAKNIQYF
TGTGCCAGCAGCAGCCGGGACGGATTAGCCAAAAACATTCAGTACTTC
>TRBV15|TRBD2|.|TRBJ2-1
CATSRDLAGAYNEQFF
TGTGCCACCAGCAGAGATTTAGCGGGAGCCTACAATGAGCAGTTCTTC
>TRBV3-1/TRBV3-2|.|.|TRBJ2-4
CASSQGTALGKNIQYF
TGTGCCAGCAGCCAAGGGACAGCCCTCGGCAAAAACATTCAGTACTTC
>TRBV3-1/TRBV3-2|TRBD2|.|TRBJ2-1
CASSYGTSGSGEQFF
TGTGCCAGCAGCTACGGGACTAGCGGGAGCGGGGAGCAGTTCTTC
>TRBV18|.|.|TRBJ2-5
CASSPQGETQYF
TGTGCCAGCTCACCACAGGGGGAGACCCAGTACTTC
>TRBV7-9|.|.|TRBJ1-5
CASSLDLNQPQHF
TGTGCCAGCAGCCTCGACTTGAATCAGCCCCAGCATTTT
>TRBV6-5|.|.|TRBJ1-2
CASSYPTGYGYTF
TGTGCCAGCAGTTACCCGACGGGCTATGGCTACACCTTC
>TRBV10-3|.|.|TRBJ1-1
CAISAIPGGVGTEAFF
TGTGCCATCAGTGCAATCCCGGGAGGGGTGGGCACTGAAGCTTTCTTT